This T cell receptor (beta chain) came from a study of T cell responses to AZD1222 COVID-19 vaccine. V was clipped by 6 bases and J by 0 bases; unmatched bases: 13. Germline loops: CDR1 LNHDA, CDR2 SQIVND (reference sequence). This CDR3 has 19 amino acids. Data came from immunoSEQ multiplex PCR; TCRdb stores just in-frame clones and leaves some out. Of around 140,000 clones listed, more than 80% are singletons. A word on this clone: Its antigen is not identified.

The study, taken as a whole, reports: Among vaccine-associated CD4 TCRs, coverage spanned spike, with dominance at 160-218 and 743-854. Two AZD1222 doses significantly raised spike-specific TCR breadth and depth over controls.

The source material was peripheral blood, sampled 28 days after the second dose of the MenACWY control vaccine. This rearrangement joins TRBV19 to TRBJ1-4, with 10 bases aligning to TRBD1. This sequence originates from an adult who received the MenACWY meningococcal vaccine as a control. CDR3 in DNA: TGTGCCAGTAGGCGACAGGGGACAGGGGTCGGGGCAACTAATGAAAAACTGTTTTTT. Protein product: CASRRQGTGVGATNEKLFF.